The 15 T cell receptor beta chains below were found in one sample sequenced in a study of radiotherapy plus CTLA-4 blockade in lung cancer. The protocol was immunoSEQ multiplex PCR, while the TCRdb copy is restricted to in-frame clones and leaves out a portion. The sample shows around 110,000 clones, 70% to 90% of them seen only once. Specimen: peripheral blood, collected from a patient treated with radiotherapy plus ipilimumab. Source of these receptors: a human donor with non-small cell lung cancer that progressed on radiotherapy plus ipilimumab. Some clones in this sample may be carry-over from other donors' samples.

The chain uses TRBV7-3 and TRBJ2-1; D call uncertain. Between the trimmed V and J ends, which lost 3 bases and 9 bases, there was a span of 9 bases. The CDR3 is made up of 12 amino acids. The germline gives CDR1 SGHTA, CDR2 FQGTGA. The CDR3 here is CASSLIHGEQFF. CDR3 in DNA: TGTGCCAGCAGCTTGATACATGGTGAGCAGTTCTTC.

The chain couples TRBV11-3 to TRBJ1-1; tentative D call: TRBD1 (5 bases). Per the germline V gene, CDR1 is SGHNT and CDR2 is YENEEA. The CDR3 extends over 13 amino acids. Trimming pared 4 bases from V and 3 bases from J, leaving 9 bases between. CDR3 sequence (DNA): TGTGCCAGCAGCTCGCAGGGATACACTGAAGCTTTCTTT. Its translation: CASSSQGYTEAFF.

The chain uses TRBV25-1 and TRBJ2-5, with TRBD1 matching 9 bases. The CDR3 has 17 amino acids. The germline V gene encodes CDR1 MGHDK and CDR2 SYGVNS. Trimming cost V 1 base and J 4 bases; bases outside gene matches: 10. The CDR3 region is CASSELPGQGRTETQYF. DNA of the CDR3: TGTGCCAGCAGTGAATTGCCGGGACAGGGAAGAACAGAGACCCAGTACTTC.

The chain carries TRBV6-5 and TRBJ1-5, with TRBD1 matching over 7 bases. Germline lookup yields CDR1 MNHEY and CDR2 SVGAGI. This CDR3 is built from 15 residues. V lost 4 bases, J lost 2 bases, and 5 bases stayed unmatched. CDR3 in DNA: TGTGCCAGCAGTTCCTTCGGACAGGGCAATCAGCCCCAGCATTTT. Amino acid sequence: CASSSFGQGNQPQHF.

This chain joins TRBV27 and TRBJ1-2; the D gene is possibly TRBD1 (5 bases). Germline CDR1 reads MNHEY; CDR2 reads SMNVEV (reference sequence). V lost 5 bases to trimming and J lost 6 bases, with 16 bases between them. This CDR3 spans 14 amino acids. The CDR3 is CASSHLGRGDGYTF. The CDR3 nucleotides read TGTGCCAGCAGTCATCTAGGGCGGGGGGATGGCTACACCTTC.

The chain combines TRBV2 with TRBJ1-4; TRBD1 matches 11 bases. The CDR3 runs to 15 residues. CDR1 and CDR2 (germline): SNHLY, FYNNEI. The ends lost 7 bases at V and 7 bases at J; junction bases unmatched: 8. In DNA form, the CDR3 reads TGTGCCAGCATTCCCACGGACAGGGGGCTTGAAAAACTGTTTTTT. This gives the protein CASIPTDRGLEKLFF.

This clone has only one observation. The chain links TRBV7-3 to TRBJ1-5; a weak D match, TRBD1 (5 bases). The V and J ends lost 5 bases and 0 bases respectively, with 14 bases between them. The germline gives CDR1 SGHTA, CDR2 FQGTGA. This CDR3 is built from 16 residues. The CDR3 loop reads CASSEGPRYSNQPQHF. CDR3 sequence (DNA): TGTGCCAGCAGCGAGGGGCCGCGCTATAGCAATCAGCCCCAGCATTTT.

The chain has TRBV9 and TRBJ2-2; no definite D call. This CDR3 spans 13 amino acids. CDR1 SGDLS and CDR2 YYNGEE come from the germline V gene. Trimming took off 5 bases at V and 6 bases at J, with 11 bases between the two ends. Here the CDR3 reads CASRNYEAGELFF. The DNA for the CDR3 is TGTGCCAGCAGGAACTACGAGGCCGGGGAGCTGTTTTTT.

The CDR3 region is CASSTSGSDTQYF. As DNA, the CDR3 is TGTGCCAGCTCAACCTCAGGGTCAGATACGCAGTATTTT. The chain combines TRBV18 with TRBJ2-3, with a tentative D call TRBD1 (5 bases). The germline gives CDR1 KGHSH, CDR2 LQKENI. Trimming shortened V by 5 bases and J by 4 bases, and 10 bases separated the two germline ends. This CDR3 contains 13 residues.

In its sample, this clone was seen many times. The chain recombines TRBV6-4 with TRBJ2-3; perhaps TRBD2 as D (5 bases). With 4 bases removed from V and 2 bases from J, the gap between germline ends came to 10 bases. Germline CDR1 reads MRHNA; CDR2 reads SNTAGT. The CDR3 extends over 14 amino acids. In nucleotides, the CDR3 is TGTGCCAGCAGTGCCAGCGGTGACACAGATACGCAGTATTTT. Amino acid sequence: CASSASGDTDTQYF.

The chain is built from TRBV29-1 and TRBJ2-7; D is perhaps TRBD1 or TRBD2 (5 bases each). CDR1 and CDR2 (germline): SQVTM, ANQGSEA. Trimming cost V 3 bases and J 2 bases, with 14 bases left between them. CDR3 length equals 14 residues. The CDR3 loop reads CSVERAGITYEQYF. The CDR3 nucleotides are TGCAGCGTTGAGCGGGCAGGGATCACCTACGAGCAGTACTTC.

There are a few counts of this clone. This chain links TRBV5-1 with TRBJ1-3; D remains ambiguous. V lost 5 bases to trimming and J lost 0 bases, with 15 bases between them. CDR3 length equals 16 residues. Germline values: CDR1 SGHRS, CDR2 YFSETQ. CDR3 sequence reads: CASSPGSGISGNTIYF. In nucleotides, the CDR3 is TGCGCCAGCAGTCCCGGGTCGGGAATCTCTGGAAACACCATATATTTT.

This clone was seen more than once but under ten times. V usage is TRBV12-5 and J usage is TRBJ1-2; D is ambiguous. The germline gives CDR1 LGHNT, CDR2 FRNRAP. The V and J ends lost 1 base and 4 bases respectively, with 7 bases between them. The CDR3 is 13 amino acids. CDR3 bases: TGTGCTAGTGGTTTGGGGCAACTCTATGGCTACACCTTC. Its translation: CASGLGQLYGYTF.

This sequence joins TRBV15 and TRBJ2-7; D unclear. Germline-derived CDR1 and CDR2 are LNHNV and YYDKDF (reference sequence). The CDR3 consists of 15 residues. V lost 1 base, J lost 1 base, and 11 bases lay in between. The CDR3 sequence: CATSRGTVDSYEQYF. CDR3 DNA: TGTGCCACCAGCAGAGGGACGGTCGATTCCTACGAGCAGTACTTC.

CDR3 coding DNA: TGTGCCAGCAGCTTAGTTGCCGGACTCCAGAGCTCCTACAATGAGCAGTTCTTC. This codes for CASSLVAGLQSSYNEQFF. The J gene is TRBJ2-1, the V gene TRBV11-2; maybe TRBD2 (5 bases). Germline values: CDR1 SGHAT, CDR2 FQNNGV. V lost 1 base and J lost 0, with 16 bases in between. The CDR3 runs to 18 residues.